What follows describes a single T cell receptor (beta chain). Its specificity is not known. This entry comes from a study of graft-versus-host responses after intestinal transplantation. The overall study: Recipients had multivisceral, liver-intestinal, or isolated intestinal transplants.

TCRdb keeps only in-frame clones here, not all; method: immunoSEQ multiplex PCR. The profile shows some 13,000 clones, around four fifths of them singletons. Whole-study findings and limits: Detected in recipient marrow were GvH clones, some of which were first observed in ileum or blood.

CDR1 is SEHNR and CDR2 is FQNEAQ in the germline V gene (reference sequence). The CDR3 runs 15 residues. The ends were cut back, 4 bases at V and 0 bases at J, with 12 bases in the middle. The gene calls are TRBV7-9 and TRBJ1-1; D gene uncertain. The receptor was isolated from a human patient who received an intestinal transplant, so some T cells may come from the graft donor. Sequencing used PBMCs, obtained after intestinal transplantation. CDR3 bases: TGTGCCAGCAGCTCCCCCAGAGTCATGAACACTGAAGCTTTCTTT. Its translation is CASSSPRVMNTEAFF.